These 16 T cell receptor beta chains share one sample of origin, sequenced in a study of blood T cells in healthy people across ages. Alongside a J-beta primer mix, a sample-barcoded 5' primer served in a second PCR lasting about 6 to 11 cycles. From the 5' RACE reads, TCRdb called clonotypes with MiXCR, one entry per CDR3 protein. The sample lists fewer than 2,000,000 distinct CDR3 sequences, approximately 40% occurring once. Sequenced input: blood. The origin of the receptors is a human donor in good health.

CDR3 bases: TGTGCCAGCAGCTATCTAGCGGGAGGGCAGTACTTC. Encoded protein: CASSYLAGGQYF. The rearrangement uses TRBV28 and TRBJ2-5, with 12 bases fitting TRBD2. The germline gives CDR1 MDHEN, CDR2 SYDVKM. There are 12 residues in the CDR3. Trimming removed 6 bases from V and 11 bases from J; junction bases left unmatched: 4. Together with reference TRBV28 and TRBJ2-5, the CDR3 gives the full variable domain: DVKVTQSSRYLVKRTGEKVFLECVQDMDHENMFWYRQDPGLGLRLIYFSYDVKMKEKGDIPEGYSVSREKKERFSLILESASTNQTSMYLCASSYLAGGQYFGPGTRLLVL.

The chain uses TRBV6-2 or TRBV6-3 and TRBJ2-3, with a tentative D call TRBD1 (5 bases). The V end was cut by 6 bases, the J end by 8 bases, with 24 bases between. Germline assignment: CDR1 MNHEY and CDR2 SVGEGT. CDR3 length equals 16 residues. The CDR3 loop reads CASSYGQGPSHGTQYF. CDR3 nucleotides: TGTGCCAGCAGCTATGGACAAGGACCCTCCCATGGTACGCAGTATTTT.

The chain uses TRBV28 and TRBJ2-5; the D is unclear. With the DNA end fitting TRBJ2-7 better, the J assignment may be wrong. The germline CDR1 and CDR2 sequences are MDHEN and SYDVKM. CDR3 length: 13 amino acids. CDR3: CASSFDLLSEQYF. CDR3 coding DNA: TGTGCCAGCAGTTTCGATCTCCTCTCCGAGCAGTACTTC.

The genes are TRBV20-1 and TRBJ2-5, with 8 bases that match TRBD2. From germline, CDR1 is DFQATT and CDR2 SNEGSKA (reference sequence). J was trimmed by 1 base and V by 5 bases; bases with no gene match: 9. This CDR3 has 15 amino acids. DNA for the CDR3: TGCAGTGCTCCCTCCGCAACTAGCGGCCAAGAGACCCAGTACTTC. Its translation: CSAPSATSGQETQYF.

The CDR3 reads CSARNAGQGAENQPQHF. The CDR3 region has the DNA TGCAGTGCTAGAAACGCGGGACAGGGGGCAGAAAATCAGCCCCAGCATTTT. V and J are TRBV20-1 and TRBJ1-5; 12 bases match TRBD1. Trimming at V came to 2 bases and at J to 4 bases, leaving 9 bases not matched to a gene. Germline V gives CDR1 DFQATT, CDR2 SNEGSKA (reference sequence). This CDR3 contains 17 residues.

The V and J genes are TRBV20-1 and TRBJ2-1; 8 bases are a match to TRBD2. Looked up from germline, CDR1 is DFQATT and CDR2 is SNEGSKA (reference sequence). The CDR3 contains 14 residues. The ends lost 6 bases at V and 4 bases at J; junction bases unmatched: 8. The CDR3, as DNA: TGCAGTGCCCAACGGCGGGGGGCGTACAATGAGCAGTTCTTC. Translated, it gives CSAQRRGAYNEQFF.

As for this clonotype: Being one base from a much bigger clone, this may be a read error. The genes are TRBV7-2 and TRBJ2-5; tentatively, D is TRBD1 (6 bases). V was trimmed by 5 bases and J by 11 bases, leaving 18 bases between them. CDR1 is SGHTA, CDR2 FQGNSA, per germline. The CDR3 length is 13 residues. This CDR3 is CASSVGQYNEQYF. DNA of the CDR3: TGTGCCAGCAGCGTTGGACAGTACAATGAGCAGTACTTC.

The table lists this clonotype with a few counts. V and J are TRBV29-1 and TRBJ2-2; TRBD2 aligns across 11 bases. Germline CDR1 SQVTM, CDR2 ANQGSEA. The J segment lost 7 bases and the V segment lost 7 bases, leaving 5 bases of the junction unmatched. The CDR3 has 13 amino acids. The CDR3 region is CSASGGRGGELFF. Here the CDR3 DNA reads TGCAGCGCTAGCGGGGGGCGCGGCGGGGAGCTGTTTTTT.

This clonotype was detected only a few times. The chain carries TRBV20-1 and TRBJ1-2; D is ambiguous. V shed 2 bases and J shed 2 bases, with 12 bases lying between them. Germline CDR1 reads DFQATT; CDR2 reads SNEGSKA (reference sequence). The CDR3 has 14 amino acids. The CDR3 DNA sequence: TGCAGTGCTAGACCCCCGATAAAAAACTATGGCTACACCTTC. As protein: CSARPPIKNYGYTF.

The chain carries TRBV5-1 and TRBJ2-4; 9 bases line up with TRBD1. CDR3 length: 16 residues. From germline, CDR1 is SGHRS and CDR2 YFSETQ. Trimming at V came to 4 bases and at J to 8 bases, leaving 13 bases not matched to a gene. This CDR3 reads CASSPTGGASRHIQYF. CDR3 in DNA: TGCGCCAGCAGCCCCACAGGGGGCGCGTCGAGGCACATTCAGTACTTC.

J is TRBJ1-4 and V is TRBV5-6; D gene uncertain. V gave up 0 bases and J gave up 8 bases, with 8 bases separating them. Germline CDR1 is SGHDT and CDR2 is YYEEEE. The CDR3 has 13 residues. CDR3 residues: CASSLDRWEKLFF. In nucleotides, the CDR3 is TGTGCCAGCAGCTTGGACAGATGGGAAAAACTGTTTTTT.

The chain recombines TRBV5-1 with TRBJ2-7, with D possibly TRBD2 on 6 matching bases. The germline V gene encodes CDR1 SGHRS and CDR2 YFSETQ. There are 13 residues in the CDR3. Trimming removed 5 bases at V and 5 bases at J, with 14 bases between. The CDR3 loop is CASRPGSDDEQYF. CDR3 bases: TGCGCCAGCAGGCCCGGGAGCGATGACGAGCAGTACTTC.

This clonotype has just a few counts. The V gene is TRBV15, the J gene TRBJ2-5; 7 bases are a match to TRBD1. The J call may be in error: the DNA end matches TRBJ2-7 better. Germline CDR1 and CDR2: LNHNV and YYDKDF (reference sequence). The CDR3 is 15 amino acids. The CDR3 sequence is CATSRVLTGMHEQYF. CDR3 DNA: TGTGCCACCAGCAGAGTTCTGACAGGGATGCACGAGCAGTACTTC.

The chain has TRBV15 and TRBJ2-1; 9 positions agree with TRBD1. The CDR3 sequence is 14 residues long. After removal of 9 bases from V and 15 bases from J, the junction contained 18 bases not matched to a gene. CDR1 LNHNV and CDR2 YYDKDF come from the germline V gene (reference sequence). As DNA, the CDR3 is TGTGCCACAACCCCGGACAGGGGCCAACCCCGGAGGTTCTTC. This gives the protein CATTPDRGQPRRFF.

The genes are TRBV7-2 and TRBJ2-7; tentatively, D is TRBD1 or TRBD2 (5 bases each). Germline V gene lookup returns CDR1 SGHTA and CDR2 FQGNSA. Trimming left V 3 bases short and J 0 bases short, with 9 bases between. This CDR3 region has 14 residues. The CDR3 spells CASSFLRGSYEQYF. The CDR3 DNA is TGTGCCAGCAGCTTCTTGAGGGGCTCCTACGAGCAGTACTTC.

The chain combines TRBV4-2 with TRBJ2-5; 8 bases agree with TRBD1. J lost 2 bases, V lost 0 bases, and 5 bases had no gene match. The germline V gene has CDR1 LGHNA and CDR2 YNFKEQ. This CDR3 spans 16 amino acids. In DNA, the CDR3 is TGTGCCAGCAGCCAAGATCCCAGGACAGGGCAAGAGACCCAGTACTTC. Amino acid sequence: CASSQDPRTGQETQYF.